This TCR beta chain was identified during a study of human T cells and chemical hapten exposure. TCRdb recomputed calls from the RACE reads with MiXCR, one row per CDR3 protein. The repertoire has roughly 75,000 distinct CDR3 sequences, 8.6% of them found once; the top ten carry about 1.7%. Described time point: healthy volunteer bleed at 6 weeks. It was from unfractionated whole blood that total RNA was extracted. This clonotype was detected ten times or more. V lost 3 bases, J lost 3 bases, and 8 bases lay in between. The CDR3 sequence is 13 residues long. The germline gives CDR1 KGHSH, CDR2 LQKENI. This TCR was recovered from a female donor in good health. Some clones in this sample may be carry-over from other donors' samples. The J gene is TRBJ1-2, the V gene TRBV18; D is ambiguous. The sample taken for sequencing was whole blood. In DNA form, the CDR3 reads TGTGCCAGCTCACCTGCCTCGTACTATGGCTACACCTTC. Residues: CASSPASYYGYTF.